The 18 T cell receptor beta chains in this list originate from one sample, sequenced in a study of blood T cells in healthy people across ages. It was with a sample-barcoded 5' primer and a J-beta primer mix that a second PCR of about 6 to 11 cycles was run. Each CDR3 protein gets one entry after TCRdb re-called the 5' RACE reads with MiXCR. The table records some 1.4 million distinct CDR3 sequences, 42% of them present only once. Sequenced material: blood. Every receptor here comes from a woman aged 18-29 years in good health.

This clonotype was seen a few times. The rearrangement links TRBV29-1 to TRBJ2-5; tentative D call: TRBD1 (5 bases). Germline V gene lookup returns CDR1 SQVTM and CDR2 ANQGSEA. The CDR3 has 12 residues. Trimming shortened V by 2 bases and J by 5 bases, and 9 bases separated the two germline ends. The CDR3 is CSVEPPGETQYF. CDR3 bases: TGCAGCGTTGAACCACCAGGGGAGACCCAGTACTTC.

The chain employs TRBV6-5 and TRBJ1-2, with a possible D match to TRBD1 (5 bases). The CDR3 sequence is 13 residues long. Trimming cost V 7 bases and J 10 bases, with 19 bases left between them. Germline V lookup: CDR1 MNHEY, CDR2 SVGAGI. The CDR3 region has the DNA TGTGCCAGCATAGGTGGTTTGGGGCTCGTCTACACCTTC. Residues: CASIGGLGLVYTF.

The chain uses TRBV27 and TRBJ1-2; D gene unclear. V lost 3 bases to trimming and J lost 0 bases, with 11 bases between them. The germline V gene has CDR1 MNHEY and CDR2 SMNVEV (reference sequence). The length of the CDR3 is 15 residues. CDR3 amino acids: CASSFVPAANYGYTF. CDR3 sequence (DNA): TGTGCCAGCAGTTTTGTTCCCGCAGCTAACTATGGCTACACCTTC.

The chain uses TRBV20-1 and TRBJ2-7, with TRBD2 matching over 10 bases. V lost 4 bases, J lost 12 bases, and 12 bases stayed unmatched. Per germline, CDR1 DFQATT and CDR2 SNEGSKA (reference sequence). The CDR3 is 13 amino acids. CDR3 region: CSAIGLAVGATYF. The CDR3 DNA sequence: TGCAGTGCTATCGGACTAGCGGTTGGAGCGACGTACTTC.

This clonotype was observed a few times. The rearrangement uses TRBV18 and TRBJ2-5; possibly TRBD1 for D (5 bases). The CDR3 contains 14 residues. V was trimmed by 8 bases and J by 2 bases, leaving 15 bases between them. Germline CDR1 is KGHSH and CDR2 is LQKENI. The CDR3 DNA follows: TGTGCCAGCGAAATGACAGATGGACAAGAGACCCAGTACTTC. Translated, it gives CASEMTDGQETQYF.

This clonotype was counted once. The DNA of the CDR3 is TGTGCCAGCAGCTTTTGGTCAGGGCGAGTCTACACAGATACGCAGTATTTT. This codes for CASSFWSGRVYTDTQYF. This sequence joins TRBV7-2 and TRBJ2-3, with a tentative D call TRBD1 (5 bases). Germline V lookup: CDR1 SGHTA, CDR2 FQGNSA. The length of the CDR3 is 17 residues. With 3 bases removed from V and 2 bases from J, the gap between germline ends came to 18 bases.

This chain uses TRBV7-3 with TRBJ2-1, with TRBD2 identical over 10 bases. V was clipped by 5 bases and J by 9 bases; unmatched bases: 10. The CDR3 has 15 residues. Germline loops: CDR1 SGHTA, CDR2 FQGTGA. Here the CDR3 reads CASSPSAGGQGEQFF. The CDR3 DNA sequence: TGTGCCAGCAGCCCCTCAGCGGGGGGGCAAGGTGAGCAGTTCTTC.

The rearrangement uses TRBV2 and TRBJ1-2; 8 bases agree with TRBD1. The CDR3 length is 16 residues. CDR1 and CDR2 from the germline V gene are SNHLY and FYNNEI. With 11 bases clipped from V and 0 bases from J, the junction kept 14 bases outside the gene matches. CDR3 in amino acids: CAGMNGRGPTNYGYTF. The CDR3, as DNA: TGTGCCGGAATGAATGGCAGGGGGCCCACTAACTATGGCTACACCTTC.

J is TRBJ2-3 and V is TRBV6-5; TRBD2 matches at 7 bases. Germline V gene data show CDR1 as MNHEY and CDR2 as SVGAGI. V dropped 0 bases and J dropped 2; count of bases not matched to a gene: 11. The CDR3 is made up of 18 amino acids. CDR3 sequence reads: CASSYSPGQRGYTDTQYF. CDR3 sequence (DNA): TGTGCCAGCAGTTACTCGCCCGGGCAGCGGGGATACACAGATACGCAGTATTTT.

This clonotype came up a few times. CDR3 in amino acids: CASSFAGTSGTDTQYF. CDR3 DNA: TGTGCCAGCAGCTTCGCTGGGACTAGCGGCACAGATACGCAGTATTTT. V and J are TRBV7-9 and TRBJ2-3; TRBD2 matches at 10 bases. The germline V gene has CDR1 SEHNR and CDR2 FQNEAQ (reference sequence). This CDR3 comprises 16 residues. J was trimmed by 1 base and V by 3 bases; bases with no gene match: 4.

The V and J genes are TRBV7-2 and TRBJ1-2; D gene ambiguous. V lost 7 bases to trimming and J lost 8 bases, with 20 bases between them. The length of the CDR3 is 14 residues. Germline loops: CDR1 SGHTA, CDR2 FQGNSA. The CDR3 nucleotides are TGTGCCAGCAATCCATCACCGGGTATAATCGGCTACACCTTC. Its protein is CASNPSPGIIGYTF.

The gene calls are TRBV6-5 and TRBJ1-5; TRBD1 agrees at 8 bases. V shed 9 bases and J 5 bases; nucleotides not matched to a gene: 6. The CDR3 totals 13 residues. From germline, CDR1 is MNHEY and CDR2 SVGAGI. CDR3 bases: TGTGCCAGTTCGGACAGGGAGTATCAGCCCCAGCATTTT. It encodes CASSDREYQPQHF.

The chain couples TRBV20-1 to TRBJ2-1; D is uncertain. The CDR3 has 11 residues. Germline lookup yields CDR1 DFQATT and CDR2 SNEGSKA (reference sequence). V was shortened by 3 bases and J by 5 bases, with 5 bases between the two germline ends. The CDR3 coding sequence is TGCAGTGCTAGCAAGCACAATGAGCAGTTCTTC. Protein: CSASKHNEQFF.

In this sample, this clonotype turned up many times. This chain joins TRBV25-1 and TRBJ2-7; tentatively, D is TRBD1 or TRBD2 (5 bases each). V dropped 5 bases and J dropped 0 bases, with 14 bases sitting between them. The CDR3 is 15 amino acids. The germline V gene has CDR1 MGHDK and CDR2 SYGVNS. The DNA for the CDR3 is TGTGCCAGCAGTCAGCTGTGGGGGAGCTCCTACGAGCAGTACTTC. Amino acid sequence: CASSQLWGSSYEQYF.

About this clonotype: At one of its ends the junction is not consistent with the germline gene, which may arise from a read error. The chain is built from TRBV2 and TRBJ2-3, with 8 bases lining up with TRBD2. Germline CDR1 reads SNHLY; CDR2 reads FYNNEI. The CDR3 contains 17 residues. CDR3 coding DNA: TGTGCCAGCAGTGAAGGTTATCTAGCGGGTCCCACAGATGCGCAGTATTTT. It specifies CASSEGYLAGPTDAQYF.

The genes are TRBV20-1 and TRBJ1-2; no definite D call. The germline CDR1 and CDR2 sequences are DFQATT and SNEGSKA (reference sequence). V gave up 0 bases and J gave up 3 bases, with 11 bases separating them. CDR3 length equals 14 residues. CDR3 in amino acids: CSARDFSDDYGYTF. The CDR3, as DNA: TGCAGTGCTAGAGATTTTTCGGATGACTATGGCTACACCTTC.

The V and J genes are TRBV6-6 and TRBJ2-3; possibly TRBD2 for D (6 bases). This CDR3 has 14 residues. V was trimmed by 2 bases and J by 2 bases, leaving 8 bases between them. From germline, CDR1 is MNHNY and CDR2 SVGAGI (reference sequence). CDR3: CASSYGDSTDTQYF. As DNA, the CDR3 is TGTGCCAGCAGTTACGGGGACTCCACAGATACGCAGTATTTT.

This clonotype is a singleton in its sample. With a much larger clone just one base away, this may be a read error. The chain links TRBV9 to TRBJ1-2; maybe TRBD1 (5 bases). CDR3 size: 17 residues. CDR1 and CDR2 from the germline V gene are SGDLS and YYNGEE. Trimming left V 5 bases short and J 1 base short, with 21 bases between. CDR3 residues: CASSVAEGPTHNYGYTF. CDR3 coding DNA: TGTGCCAGCAGTGTCGCGGAGGGACCTACCCATAACTATGGCTACACCTTC.